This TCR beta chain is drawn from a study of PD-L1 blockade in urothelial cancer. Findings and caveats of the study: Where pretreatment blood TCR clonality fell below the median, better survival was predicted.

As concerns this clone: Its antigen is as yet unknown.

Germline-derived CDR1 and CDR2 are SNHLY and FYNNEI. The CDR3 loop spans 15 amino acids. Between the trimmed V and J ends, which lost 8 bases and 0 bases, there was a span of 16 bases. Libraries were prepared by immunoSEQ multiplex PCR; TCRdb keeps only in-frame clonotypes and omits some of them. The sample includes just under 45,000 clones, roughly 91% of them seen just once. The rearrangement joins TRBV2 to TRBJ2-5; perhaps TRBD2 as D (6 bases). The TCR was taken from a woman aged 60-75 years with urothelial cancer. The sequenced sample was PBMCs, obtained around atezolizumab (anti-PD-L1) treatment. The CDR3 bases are TGTGCCAGCGGCCGGACTACGACTTACCAAGAGACCCAGTACTTC. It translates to CASGRTTTYQETQYF.